This T cell receptor beta chain was identified in a study of T cell changes during pregnancy in multiple sclerosis. Only a few counts were recorded for this clone. TCRdb's copy holds only in-frame clones and misses some; the assay was immunoSEQ multiplex PCR. This table holds about 110,000 clones, 80% to 95% found once. Sequences were derived from peripheral blood, sampled in the third trimester of pregnancy. This clonotype originated in a female donor with multiple sclerosis, enrolled in a pregnancy study.

DNA of the CDR3: TGTGCCAGCAGTGAACCCGTCCTAAGGGGGCAGGGTCAAGAGACCCAGTACTTC. Its translation is CASSEPVLRGQGQETQYF. This chain joins TRBV25-1 and TRBJ2-5; 7 bases match TRBD1. The CDR3 loop spans 18 amino acids. After removal of 2 bases from V and 2 bases from J, the junction contained 14 bases not matched to a gene. The germline gives CDR1 MGHDK, CDR2 SYGVNS.